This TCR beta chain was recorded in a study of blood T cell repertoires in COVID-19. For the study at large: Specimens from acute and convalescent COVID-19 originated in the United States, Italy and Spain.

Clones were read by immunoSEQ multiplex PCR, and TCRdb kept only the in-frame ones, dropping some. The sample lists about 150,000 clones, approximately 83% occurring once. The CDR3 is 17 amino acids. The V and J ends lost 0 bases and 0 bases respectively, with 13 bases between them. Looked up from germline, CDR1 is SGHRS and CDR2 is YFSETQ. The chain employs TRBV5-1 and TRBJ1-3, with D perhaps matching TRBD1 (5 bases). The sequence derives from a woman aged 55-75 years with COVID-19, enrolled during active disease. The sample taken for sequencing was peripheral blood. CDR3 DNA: TGCGCCAGCAGCTTGGCCGGACAACCCATCTCTGGAAACACCATATATTTT. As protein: CASSLAGQPISGNTIYF.